Listed here are 32 T cell receptor beta chains from one sample, sequenced in a study of blood T cell repertoires in COVID-19. Only in-frame clones appear in the TCRdb table, and some are missing; sequencing was by immunoSEQ multiplex PCR. The data show just over 300,000 clones, almost 90% seen once. Sequencing used PBMCs or T cells enriched from blood (not recorded which). The receptors were sampled from a woman aged 18-30 years with acute COVID-19.

The rearrangement joins TRBV7-9 to TRBJ1-2; D not certain. CDR1 and CDR2 from the germline V gene are SEHNR and FQNEAQ (reference sequence). The CDR3 has 14 residues. V lost 0 bases and J lost 7, with 12 bases in between. The CDR3 is CASSLARGFGGYTF. In DNA form, the CDR3 reads TGTGCCAGCAGCTTAGCGAGAGGATTTGGTGGCTACACCTTC.

The J gene is TRBJ2-1, the V gene TRBV10-2; 11 bases are a match to TRBD2. Germline V CDR1 and CDR2: WSHSY, SAAADI. Unmatched junction bases numbered 17, after V lost 6 bases and J lost 7 bases. The CDR3 length is 18 residues. CDR3 residues: CASSARGPTSGRRNEQFF. DNA for the CDR3: TGCGCCAGCAGCGCAAGGGGTCCTACTAGCGGGAGAAGGAATGAGCAGTTCTTC.

As regards this clone: The sample holds other DNA sequences that translate to the same CDR3. The gene calls are TRBV28 and TRBJ1-4, with a tentative D call TRBD1 (5 bases). The CDR3 totals 13 residues. Trimming took off 2 bases at V and 8 bases at J, with 9 bases between the two ends. Per the germline V gene, CDR1 is MDHEN and CDR2 is SYDVKM. This CDR3 reads CASSLAGNEKLFF. The CDR3 bases are TGTGCCAGCAGTTTAGCAGGGAACGAAAAACTGTTTTTT. Complete variable domain (other parts from reference TRBV28 and TRBJ1-4): DVKVTQSSRYLVKRTGEKVFLECVQDMDHENMFWYRQDPGLGLRLIYFSYDVKMKEKGDIPEGYSVSREKKERFSLILESASTNQTSMYLCASSLAGNEKLFFGSGTQLSVL.

The chain has TRBV29-1 and TRBJ2-1, with D possibly being TRBD1 (7 bases). Germline CDR1 is SQVTM and CDR2 is ANQGSEA. The V end lost 4 bases, the J end lost 6 bases, and 22 bases lay between the germline ends. The length of the CDR3 is 16 residues. The CDR3 nucleotides read TGCAGCGTTGCCCTAGGGGGGTGGTACAGGGGCAATGAGCAGTTCTTC. Amino acid sequence: CSVALGGWYRGNEQFF.

The chain couples TRBV28 to TRBJ1-6; D not resolved. The V gene lost 6 bases and the J gene lost 4 bases, with 16 bases spanning the gap. The CDR3 is 16 residues long. The germline V gene has CDR1 MDHEN and CDR2 SYDVKM. CDR3 amino acids: CASRPGRTNYNSPLHF. The CDR3, as DNA: TGTGCCAGCAGGCCGGGCAGGACTAATTATAATTCACCCCTCCACTTT.

The chain has TRBV6-5 and TRBJ2-5, with D possibly being TRBD1 (6 bases). CDR1 and CDR2 from the germline V gene are MNHEY and SVGAGI. The V gene lost 8 bases and the J gene lost 2 bases, with 15 bases spanning the gap. This CDR3 contains 14 residues. The DNA for the CDR3 is TGTGCCAGCGACCTTGACAGGTCTCAAGAGACCCAGTACTTC. Translating gives CASDLDRSQETQYF.

This chain uses TRBV9 with TRBJ2-3, with 11 bases fitting TRBD2. The germline V gene has CDR1 SGDLS and CDR2 YYNGEE. The CDR3 runs 18 residues. After removal of 2 bases from V and 0 bases from J, the junction contained 8 bases not matched to a gene. The CDR3 nucleotides are TGTGCCAGCAGCGTCGGGACTAGCGGAAGAACTAGCACAGATACGCAGTATTTT. Translated, it gives CASSVGTSGRTSTDTQYF.

V is TRBV6-6 and J is TRBJ1-5; D unclear. Germline CDR1 is MNHNY and CDR2 is SVGAGI (reference sequence). CDR3 length equals 14 residues. The V gene lost 0 bases and the J gene lost 5 bases, with 8 bases spanning the gap. The CDR3 sequence: CASSYSSGDQPQHF. DNA of the CDR3: TGTGCCAGCAGTTACTCTTCCGGGGATCAGCCCCAGCATTTT.

DNA of the CDR3: TGTGCCAGCTCACCTTTAGTCACTTCCTACAATGAGCAGTTCTTC. Amino acids: CASSPLVTSYNEQFF. This chain links TRBV18 with TRBJ2-1; D is unclear. Trimming left V 3 bases short and J 1 base short, with 10 bases between. The CDR3 has 15 residues. Germline loops: CDR1 KGHSH, CDR2 LQKENI. Using reference TRBV18 and TRBJ2-1 for the parts outside the CDR3, the full variable domain is NAGVMQNPRHLVRRRGQEARLRCSPMKGHSHVYWYRQLPEEGLKFMVYLQKENIIDESGMPKERFSAEFPKEGPSILRIQQVVRGDSAAYFCASSPLVTSYNEQFFGPGTRLTVL.

In the case of this clone: Sequence at one end of the junction differs from germline and may be a read error. The chain carries TRBV7-7 and TRBJ2-2, with TRBD2 as a possible D gene (6 bases). The CDR3 loop spans 15 amino acids. Looked up from germline, CDR1 is SSHAT and CDR2 is FNYEAQ (reference sequence). The CDR3, as DNA: TGTGCTAGCAGCTTAGGAGGGCCCGGCACCGGGGAGCTGTTTTTT. This gives the protein CASSLGGPGTGELFF.

The genes are TRBV28 and TRBJ2-5; no clear D gene. The CDR3 totals 14 residues. The germline V and J ends were trimmed by 2 bases and 5 bases, with 12 bases remaining between them. Germline V gene data show CDR1 as MDHEN and CDR2 as SYDVKM. DNA for the CDR3: TGTGCCAGCAGTTTACGTTTTGTGGGCGAGACCCAGTACTTC. This codes for CASSLRFVGETQYF.

The chain has TRBV10-3 and TRBJ2-7; the D is unclear. V dropped 2 bases and J dropped 6 bases, with 11 bases sitting between them. Germline CDR1 ENHRY, CDR2 SYGVKD. This CDR3 contains 13 residues. The CDR3 is CAISEVSSSEQYF. CDR3 bases: TGTGCCATCAGTGAGGTAAGCTCTTCCGAGCAGTACTTC.

The rearrangement joins TRBV5-5 to TRBJ2-2; 11 bases match TRBD1. V lost 1 base, J lost 4 bases, and 3 bases stayed unmatched. The CDR3 sequence is 16 residues long. Germline V gene lookup returns CDR1 SGHKS and CDR2 YYEKEE (reference sequence). Here the CDR3 DNA reads TGTGCCAGCAGCTTGTCCGGGACAGGGGGCACCGGGGAGCTGTTTTTT. Translation: CASSLSGTGGTGELFF.

The chain couples TRBV6-4 to TRBJ1-5; 7 bases map to TRBD1. This CDR3 has 15 residues. With 4 bases clipped from V and 2 bases from J, the junction kept 5 bases outside the gene matches. Germline lookup yields CDR1 MRHNA and CDR2 SNTAGT. In nucleotides, the CDR3 is TGTGCCAGCAGTGTAGGGGGCGCCGGCAATCAGCCCCAGCATTTT. Translation gives CASSVGGAGNQPQHF.

The CDR3 protein is CASSRKDSEQYF. CDR3 bases: TGTGCCAGCAGCCGCAAGGACAGCGAGCAGTACTTC. This chain connects TRBV6-1 to TRBJ2-7, with D perhaps matching TRBD1 (6 bases). The CDR3 runs to 12 residues. V was shortened by 6 bases and J by 6 bases, with 12 bases between the two germline ends. The germline V gene encodes CDR1 MNHNS and CDR2 SASEGT.

This chain uses TRBV7-3 with TRBJ2-3; D gene ambiguous. The CDR3 is 15 amino acids. Per germline, CDR1 SGHTA and CDR2 FQGTGA. V gave up 4 bases and J gave up 0 bases, with 11 bases separating them. DNA of the CDR3: TGTGCCAGCAGCTCAGGCCTTACTAGCACAGATACGCAGTATTTT. Translated: CASSSGLTSTDTQYF.

The J gene is TRBJ2-1, the V gene TRBV11-3; 13 bases agree with TRBD2. Germline loops: CDR1 SGHNT, CDR2 YENEEA. V lost 5 bases to trimming and J lost 13 bases; unmatched junction nucleotides: 8. This CDR3 is 14 amino acids long. The CDR3 loop is CASSLTSGRVHQFF. The CDR3 DNA is TGTGCCAGCAGCCTTACTAGCGGGAGGGTCCATCAGTTCTTC.

The rearrangement links TRBV4-2 to TRBJ2-2; weak D call: TRBD2 (6 bases). Germline V lookup: CDR1 LGHNA, CDR2 YNFKEQ. Trimming removed 0 bases at V and 0 bases at J, with 17 bases between. This CDR3 is 19 amino acids long. The CDR3 DNA reads TGTGCCAGCAGCCAAGAGGGTGGGGGGAGGACCTCGAACACCGGGGAGCTGTTTTTT. Amino acids: CASSQEGGGRTSNTGELFF.

The chain employs TRBV28 and TRBJ1-2, with TRBD1 matching 10 bases. With 4 bases clipped from V and 6 bases from J, the junction kept 11 bases outside the gene matches. Germline V CDR1 and CDR2: MDHEN, SYDVKM. The CDR3 spans 16 residues. CDR3 coding DNA: TGTGCCAGCAGTTCACCACTCCGGGACAGGGGAAATGGCTACACCTTC. The encoded protein is CASSSPLRDRGNGYTF.

The chain employs TRBV19 and TRBJ1-3, with D perhaps TRBD1 (6 bases). Trimming took off 5 bases at V and 4 bases at J, with 18 bases between the two ends. The CDR3 runs to 16 residues. Germline V gene data show CDR1 as LNHDA and CDR2 as SQIVND (reference sequence). The CDR3 nucleotides read TGTGCCAGTAGTGTCCACAGGGCTCCTAAAGGAAACACCATATATTTT. Its translation is CASSVHRAPKGNTIYF.

The V gene is TRBV30, the J gene TRBJ2-7, with D maybe TRBD1 (6 bases). Looked up from germline, CDR1 is GTSNPN and CDR2 is SVGIG (reference sequence). The CDR3 has 14 residues. Deletions cut 5 bases from V and 2 bases from J, with 16 bases between. The CDR3 is CAWRTPDRTYEQYF. In DNA form, the CDR3 reads TGTGCCTGGCGTACCCCCGACAGGACCTACGAGCAGTACTTC. The full variable domain, with the rest looked up from reference TRBV30 and TRBJ2-7, is SQTIHQWPATLVQPVGSPLSLECTVEGTSNPNLYWYRQAAGRGLQLLFYSVGIGQISSEVPQNLSASRPQDRQFILSSKKLLLSDSGFYLCAWRTPDRTYEQYFGPGTRLTVT.

J is TRBJ2-7 and V is TRBV28, with a weak D call TRBD2 (5 bases). CDR3 length: 13 residues. CDR1 is MDHEN, CDR2 SYDVKM, per germline. V was pared by 3 bases and J by 3 bases, with 9 bases between. The chain's CDR3 is CASSLGSFYEQYF. The CDR3 coding sequence is TGTGCCAGCAGTTTGGGGAGCTTCTACGAGCAGTACTTC.

The chain employs TRBV7-2 and TRBJ2-1; TRBD2 aligns across 9 bases. This CDR3 has 17 amino acids. V shed 1 base, J shed 5 bases, and the junction held 9 bases outside the gene matches. The germline V gene encodes CDR1 SGHTA and CDR2 FQGNSA. CDR3 loop: CASSLGAIAGANNEQFF. The DNA of the CDR3 is TGTGCCAGCAGCTTAGGGGCAATAGCGGGGGCTAACAATGAGCAGTTCTTC.

In DNA form, the CDR3 reads TGTGCCAGCAGTTTTATCCCGACTGAAGCTTTCTTT. Amino acids: CASSFIPTEAFF. The chain joins TRBV28 to TRBJ1-1; D is unclear. V lost 3 bases and J 5 bases, leaving 7 bases between the germline ends. Per germline, CDR1 MDHEN and CDR2 SYDVKM. The CDR3 totals 12 residues.

J is TRBJ1-1 and V is TRBV5-1; D is unresolved. The ends were cut back, 3 bases at V and 10 bases at J, with 16 bases in the middle. Per germline, CDR1 SGHRS and CDR2 YFSETQ. CDR3 size: 13 residues. CDR3 in DNA: TGCGCCAGCAGCTGGGAGGATCCCGGCGGAGCTTTCTTT. Its protein product is CASSWEDPGGAFF.

The V call is TRBV6-5, the J call TRBJ2-7; D possibly corresponds to TRBD1 (6 bases). This CDR3 is built from 16 residues. Germline lookup yields CDR1 MNHEY and CDR2 SVGAGI. V lost 0 bases and J 4 bases, leaving 16 bases between the germline ends. CDR3 coding DNA: TGTGCCAGCAGTTACTCGTCGCCCGGACAGCCATACGAGCAGTACTTC. Protein product: CASSYSSPGQPYEQYF.

The chain joins TRBV7-3 to TRBJ2-1, with TRBD2 as a possible D gene (5 bases). Trimming took off 5 bases at V and 11 bases at J, with 13 bases between the two ends. Germline V CDR1 and CDR2: SGHTA, FQGTGA. The CDR3 has 12 residues. CDR3 bases: TGTGCCAGCAGCGCACTAGGGTTTCAGCAGTTCTTC. Its translation is CASSALGFQQFF.

The V call is TRBV7-3, the J call TRBJ1-1, with 7 bases lining up with TRBD1. The V and J ends lost 5 bases and 5 bases, in that order; junction bases with no gene match: 8. The CDR3 loop spans 14 amino acids. The germline CDR1 and CDR2 sequences are SGHTA and FQGTGA. In nucleotides, the CDR3 is TGTGCCAGCAGCGCTCCAGGGGGTGTGACTGAAGCTTTCTTT. This gives the protein CASSAPGGVTEAFF.

The chain uses TRBV2 and TRBJ2-7; possible D gene TRBD2, 5 bases. This CDR3 region has 13 residues. CDR1 and CDR2 from the germline V gene are SNHLY and FYNNEI. V lost 7 bases, J lost 3 bases, and 13 bases lay in between. The CDR3 here is CASNEGIRYEQYF. The CDR3 DNA reads TGTGCCAGCAACGAGGGAATTCGCTACGAGCAGTACTTC.

This clone came up once. V usage is TRBV19 and J usage is TRBJ1-5; 7 bases map to TRBD1. The junction had 10 bases not matched to a gene; V was cut back by 5 bases and J by 3 bases. CDR3 length equals 16 residues. Germline V gene data show CDR1 as LNHDA and CDR2 as SQIVND (reference sequence). Here the CDR3 DNA reads TGTGCCAGTAGTCCCAGGGGGACCGTAATCAATCAGCCCCAGCATTTT. This gives the protein CASSPRGTVINQPQHF.

This chain uses TRBV2 with TRBJ2-1; 9 bases fit TRBD2. This CDR3 region has 16 residues. The V gene end was trimmed by 5 bases and the J gene end by 2 bases; junction bases not matched to a gene: 7. Germline assignment: CDR1 SNHLY and CDR2 FYNNEI. CDR3: CASSISGSPAYNEQFF. CDR3 sequence (DNA): TGTGCCAGCAGTATTAGCGGGAGTCCCGCCTACAATGAGCAGTTCTTC.

The rearrangement links TRBV28 to TRBJ2-1; D gene ambiguous. The V end lost 3 bases, the J end lost 0 bases, and 6 bases lay between the germline ends. In germline, CDR1 is MDHEN, CDR2 SYDVKM. This CDR3 comprises 14 residues. The DNA of the CDR3 is TGTGCCAGCAGTTTTGTGAGCTCCTACAATGAGCAGTTCTTC. Amino acid sequence: CASSFVSSYNEQFF.